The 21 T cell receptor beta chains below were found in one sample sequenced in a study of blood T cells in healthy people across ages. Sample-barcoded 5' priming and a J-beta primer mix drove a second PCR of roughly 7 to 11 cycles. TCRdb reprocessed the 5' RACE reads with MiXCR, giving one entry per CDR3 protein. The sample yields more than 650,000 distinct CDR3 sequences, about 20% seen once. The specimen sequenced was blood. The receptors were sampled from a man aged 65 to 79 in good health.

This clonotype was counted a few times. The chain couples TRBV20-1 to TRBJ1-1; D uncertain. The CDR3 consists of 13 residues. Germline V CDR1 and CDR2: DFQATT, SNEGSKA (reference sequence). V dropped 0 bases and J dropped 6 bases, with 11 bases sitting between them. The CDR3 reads CSAREHLQAEAFF. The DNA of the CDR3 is TGCAGTGCTAGAGAACACCTGCAGGCTGAAGCTTTCTTT.

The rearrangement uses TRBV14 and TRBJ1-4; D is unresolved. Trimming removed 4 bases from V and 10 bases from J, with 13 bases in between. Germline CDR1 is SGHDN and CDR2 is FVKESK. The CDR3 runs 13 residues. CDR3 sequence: CASSLTAYGKLFF. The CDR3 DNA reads TGTGCCAGCAGCCTGACTGCGTATGGAAAACTGTTTTTT.

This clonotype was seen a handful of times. CDR3 amino acids: CASRRPSGAYYGYTF. The CDR3 DNA sequence: TGTGCCAGCAGACGTCCTTCCGGGGCCTACTATGGCTACACCTTC. V and J are TRBV28 and TRBJ1-2, with D possibly matching TRBD1 (5 bases). Germline lookup yields CDR1 MDHEN and CDR2 SYDVKM. The V end was cut by 6 bases, the J end by 3 bases, with 17 bases between. This CDR3 region has 15 residues.

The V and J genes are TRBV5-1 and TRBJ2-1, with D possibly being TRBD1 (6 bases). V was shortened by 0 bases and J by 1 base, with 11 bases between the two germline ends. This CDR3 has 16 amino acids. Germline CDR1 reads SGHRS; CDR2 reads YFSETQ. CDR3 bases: TGCGCCAGCAGCTTGGAGGGACACAGATCCTACAATGAGCAGTTCTTC. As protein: CASSLEGHRSYNEQFF.

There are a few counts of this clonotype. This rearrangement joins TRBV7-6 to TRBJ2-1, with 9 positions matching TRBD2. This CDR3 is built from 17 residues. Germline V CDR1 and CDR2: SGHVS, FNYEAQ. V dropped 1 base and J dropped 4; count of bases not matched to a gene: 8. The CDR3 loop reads CASSLGSRGRAYNEQFF. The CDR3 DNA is TGTGCCAGCAGCTTAGGGTCGCGCGGGAGGGCTTACAATGAGCAGTTCTTC.

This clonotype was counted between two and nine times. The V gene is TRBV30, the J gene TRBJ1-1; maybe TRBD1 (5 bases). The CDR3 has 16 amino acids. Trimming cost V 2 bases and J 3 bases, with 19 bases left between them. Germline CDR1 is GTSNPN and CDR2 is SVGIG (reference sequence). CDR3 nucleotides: TGTGCCTGGAGTAGAGCCAGGGTAAGAGGGTACACTGAAGCTTTCTTT. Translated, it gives CAWSRARVRGYTEAFF.

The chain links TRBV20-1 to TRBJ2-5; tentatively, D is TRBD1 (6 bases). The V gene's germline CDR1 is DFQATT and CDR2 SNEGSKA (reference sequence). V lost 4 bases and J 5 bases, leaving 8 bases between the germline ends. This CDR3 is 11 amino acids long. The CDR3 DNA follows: TGCAGTGCTAACAGGGTGGAGACCCAGTACTTC. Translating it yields CSANRVETQYF.

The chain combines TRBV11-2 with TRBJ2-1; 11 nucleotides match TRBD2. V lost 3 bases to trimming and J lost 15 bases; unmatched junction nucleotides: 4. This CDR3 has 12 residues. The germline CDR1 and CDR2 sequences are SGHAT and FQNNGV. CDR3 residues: CASSFPSGRWFF. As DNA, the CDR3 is TGTGCCAGCAGCTTCCCTAGCGGGAGGTGGTTCTTC.

CDR3 sequence: CASSLIWSGVETQYF. CDR3 nucleotide sequence: TGTGCCAGCAGCTTGATCTGGAGTGGTGTAGAGACCCAGTACTTC. The chain links TRBV7-2 to TRBJ2-7; D remains unclear. Gene TRBJ2-5 matches the end of the DNA better, so the J call may be wrong. Germline V gene lookup returns CDR1 SGHTA and CDR2 FQGNSA. This CDR3 spans 15 amino acids.

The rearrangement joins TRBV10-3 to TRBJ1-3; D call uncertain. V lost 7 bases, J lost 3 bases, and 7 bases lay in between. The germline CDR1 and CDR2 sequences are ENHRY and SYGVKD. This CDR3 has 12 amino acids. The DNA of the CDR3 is TGTGCCATCAATGGGAATGGAAACACCATATATTTT. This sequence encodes CAINGNGNTIYF.

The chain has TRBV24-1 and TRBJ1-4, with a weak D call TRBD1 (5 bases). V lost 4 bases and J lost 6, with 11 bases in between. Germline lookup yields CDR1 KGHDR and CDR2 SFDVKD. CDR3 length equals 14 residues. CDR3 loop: CATSDPARDEKLFF. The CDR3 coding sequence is TGTGCCACCAGTGACCCCGCCAGGGATGAAAAACTGTTTTTT.

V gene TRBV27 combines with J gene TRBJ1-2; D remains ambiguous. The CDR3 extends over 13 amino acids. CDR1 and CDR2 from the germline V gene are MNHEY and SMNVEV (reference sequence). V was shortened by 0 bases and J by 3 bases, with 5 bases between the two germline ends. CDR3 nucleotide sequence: TGTGCCAGCAGTTTATCAGCAGACTATGGCTACACCTTC. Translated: CASSLSADYGYTF.

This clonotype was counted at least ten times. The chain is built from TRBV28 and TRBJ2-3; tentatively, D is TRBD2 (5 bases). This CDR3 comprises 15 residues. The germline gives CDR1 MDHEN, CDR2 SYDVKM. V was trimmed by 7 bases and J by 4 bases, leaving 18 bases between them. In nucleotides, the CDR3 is TGTGCCAGCAACCCAGCTCCACCCGGGGCAGATACGCAGTATTTT. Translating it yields CASNPAPPGADTQYF.

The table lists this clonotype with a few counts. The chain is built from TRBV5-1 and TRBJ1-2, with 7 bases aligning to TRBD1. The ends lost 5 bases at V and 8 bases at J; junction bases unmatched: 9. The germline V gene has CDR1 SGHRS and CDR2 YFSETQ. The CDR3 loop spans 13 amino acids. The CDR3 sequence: CASRPGTEGGYTF. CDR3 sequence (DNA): TGCGCCAGCAGACCCGGGACAGAGGGCGGCTACACCTTC.

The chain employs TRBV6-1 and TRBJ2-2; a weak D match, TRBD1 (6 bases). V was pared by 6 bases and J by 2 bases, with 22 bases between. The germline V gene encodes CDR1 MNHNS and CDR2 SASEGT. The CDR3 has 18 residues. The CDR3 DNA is TGTGCCAGCAGCACGGCGGCAGGTCAAGGGGGAAACACCGGGGAGCTGTTTTTT. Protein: CASSTAAGQGGNTGELFF.

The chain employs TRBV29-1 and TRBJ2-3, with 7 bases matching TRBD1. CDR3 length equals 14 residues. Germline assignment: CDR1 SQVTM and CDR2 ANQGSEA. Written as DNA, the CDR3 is TGCAGTACCCCCCGGCCAGGGGGAACAGATACGCAGTATTTT. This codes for CSTPRPGGTDTQYF.

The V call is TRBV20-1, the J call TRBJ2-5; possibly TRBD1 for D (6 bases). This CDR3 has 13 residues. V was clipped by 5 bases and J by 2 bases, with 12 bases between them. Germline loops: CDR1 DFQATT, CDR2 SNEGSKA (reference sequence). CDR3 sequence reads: CSAGRDKQETQYF. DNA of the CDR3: TGCAGTGCTGGACGGGACAAACAAGAGACCCAGTACTTC.

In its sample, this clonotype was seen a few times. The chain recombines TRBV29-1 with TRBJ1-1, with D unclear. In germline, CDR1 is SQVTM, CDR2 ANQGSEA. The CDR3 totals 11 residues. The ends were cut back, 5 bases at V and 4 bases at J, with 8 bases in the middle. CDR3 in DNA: TGCAGCGTTTTTTTCAGCACTGAAGCTTTCTTT. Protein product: CSVFFSTEAFF. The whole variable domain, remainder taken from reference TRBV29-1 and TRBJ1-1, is SAVISQKPSRDICQRGTSLTIQCQVDSQVTMMFWYRQQPGQSLTLIATANQGSEATYESGFVIDKFPISRPNLTFSTLTVSNMSPEDSSIYLCSVFFSTEAFFGQGTRLTVV.

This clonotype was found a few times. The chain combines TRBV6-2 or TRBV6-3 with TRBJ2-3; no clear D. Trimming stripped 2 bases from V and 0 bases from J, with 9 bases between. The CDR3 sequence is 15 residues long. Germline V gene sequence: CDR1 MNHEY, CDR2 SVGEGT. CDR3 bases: TGTGCCAGCAGTTACCCGGGCTTCAGCACAGATACGCAGTATTTT. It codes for CASSYPGFSTDTQYF.

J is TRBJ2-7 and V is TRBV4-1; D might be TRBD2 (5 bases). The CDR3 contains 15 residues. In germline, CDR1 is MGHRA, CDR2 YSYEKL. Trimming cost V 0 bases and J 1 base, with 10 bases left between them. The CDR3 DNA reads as TGCGCCAGCAGCCAAGATTACGGGGTGTCCTACGAGCAGTACGTC. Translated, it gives CASSQDYGVSYEQYV.

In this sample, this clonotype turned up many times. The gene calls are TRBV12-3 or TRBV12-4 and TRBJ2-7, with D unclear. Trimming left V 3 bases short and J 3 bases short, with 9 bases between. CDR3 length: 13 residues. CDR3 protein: CASSFPPSYEQYF. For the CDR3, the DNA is TGTGCCAGCAGTTTCCCCCCCAGCTACGAGCAGTACTTC.